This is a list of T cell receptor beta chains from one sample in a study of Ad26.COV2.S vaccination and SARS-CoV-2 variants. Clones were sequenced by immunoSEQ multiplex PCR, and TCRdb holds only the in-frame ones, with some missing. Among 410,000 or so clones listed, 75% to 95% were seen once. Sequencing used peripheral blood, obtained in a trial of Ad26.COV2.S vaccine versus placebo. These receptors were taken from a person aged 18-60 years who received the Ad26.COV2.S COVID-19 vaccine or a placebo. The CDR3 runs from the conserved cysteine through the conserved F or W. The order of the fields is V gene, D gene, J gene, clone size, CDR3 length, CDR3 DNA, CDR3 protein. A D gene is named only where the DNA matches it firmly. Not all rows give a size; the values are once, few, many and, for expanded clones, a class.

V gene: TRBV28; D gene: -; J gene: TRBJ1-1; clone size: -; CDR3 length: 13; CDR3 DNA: TGTGCCAGCATCACCTCCAGGAGGGGTGAAGCTTTCTTT; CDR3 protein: CASITSRRGEAFF
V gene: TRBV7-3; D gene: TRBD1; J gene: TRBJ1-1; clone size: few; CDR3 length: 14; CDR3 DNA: TGTGCCAGCAGCTTAACAGGAGGGGGCGGTGGGGCTTTCTTT; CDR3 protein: CASSLTGGGGGAFF
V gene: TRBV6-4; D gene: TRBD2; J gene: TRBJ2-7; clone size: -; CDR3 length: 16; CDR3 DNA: TGTGCCAGCAGTGAGTCGGGAGGGCCGAACGCCTACGAGCAGTACTTC; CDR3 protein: CASSESGGPNAYEQYF
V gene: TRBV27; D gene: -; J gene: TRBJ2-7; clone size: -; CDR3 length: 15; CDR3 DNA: TGTGCCAGCAGTGCCCTTAACGGGATAATCTACGAGCAGTACTTC; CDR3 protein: CASSALNGIIYEQYF
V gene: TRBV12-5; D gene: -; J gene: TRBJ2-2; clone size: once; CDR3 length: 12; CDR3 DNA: TGTGCTAGTGGTTTGGTACAGGGGGAGCTGTTTTTT; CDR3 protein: CASGLVQGELFF
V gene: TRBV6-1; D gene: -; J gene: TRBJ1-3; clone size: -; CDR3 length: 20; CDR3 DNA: TGTGCCAGCAGTGGCACCAGGGTAGCCCGGCTTGGGCTCTCTGGAAACACCATATATTTT; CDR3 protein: CASSGTRVARLGLSGNTIYF
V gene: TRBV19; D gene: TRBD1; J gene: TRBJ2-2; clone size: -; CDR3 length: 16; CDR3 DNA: TGTGCCAGTAGTACAACACAGGGGGCTTACACCGGGGAGCTGTTTTTT; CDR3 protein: CASSTTQGAYTGELFF
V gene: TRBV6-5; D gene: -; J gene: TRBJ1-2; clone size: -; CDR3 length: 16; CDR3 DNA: TGTGCCAGCAGTTACTCTCGTGGGGGGGAAGTCTATGGCTACACCTTC; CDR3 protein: CASSYSRGGEVYGYTF
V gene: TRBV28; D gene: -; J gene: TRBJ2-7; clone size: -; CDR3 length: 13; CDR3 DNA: TGTGCCAGCAGTGCCGCAGGGGCCCACGAGCAGTACTTC; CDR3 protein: CASSAAGAHEQYF
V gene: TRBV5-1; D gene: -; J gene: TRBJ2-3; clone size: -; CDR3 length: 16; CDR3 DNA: TGCGCCAGCAGCTTGGGTTCCCTAGGAGGCACAGATACGCAGTATTTT; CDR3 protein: CASSLGSLGGTDTQYF
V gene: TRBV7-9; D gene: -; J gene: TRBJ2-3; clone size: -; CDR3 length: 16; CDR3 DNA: TGTGCCAGCAGCCCTCGGATAGCGGCTAGCACAGATACGCAGTATTTT; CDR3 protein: CASSPRIAASTDTQYF
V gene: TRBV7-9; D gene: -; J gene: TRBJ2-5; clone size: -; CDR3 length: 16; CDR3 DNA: TGTGCCAGCAGCTTATTGACCGACGGTTACCAAGAGACCCAGTACTTC; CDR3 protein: CASSLLTDGYQETQYF
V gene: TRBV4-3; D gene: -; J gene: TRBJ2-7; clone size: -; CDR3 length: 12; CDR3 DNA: TGCGCCAGCAGCCAAGATCCCCACGAGCAGTACTTC; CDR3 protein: CASSQDPHEQYF
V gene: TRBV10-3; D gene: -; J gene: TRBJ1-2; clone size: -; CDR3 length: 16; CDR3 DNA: TGTGCCATCAGTGAATTGAGGGGGGGCGCGAACTATGGCTACACCTTC; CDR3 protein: CAISELRGGANYGYTF
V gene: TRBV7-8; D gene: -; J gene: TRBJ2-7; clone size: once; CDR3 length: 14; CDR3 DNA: TGTGCCAGCAGCCCTAATATCGAAGCCTACGAGCAGTACTTC; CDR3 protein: CASSPNIEAYEQYF
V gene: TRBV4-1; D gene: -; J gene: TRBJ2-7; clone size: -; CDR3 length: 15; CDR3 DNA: TGCGCCAGCAGCCTGCTGTTCGGAAGCTCCTACGAGCAGTACTTC; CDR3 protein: CASSLLFGSSYEQYF
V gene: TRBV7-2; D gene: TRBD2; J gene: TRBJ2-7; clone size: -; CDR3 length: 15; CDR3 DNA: TGTGCCAGCAGCCTAGAGCCTAGCGGGAGGGGTGAGCAGTACTTC; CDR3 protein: CASSLEPSGRGEQYF
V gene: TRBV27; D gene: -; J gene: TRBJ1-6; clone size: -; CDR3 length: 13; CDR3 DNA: TGTGCCAGCACCCTACGGGAGGACTTACCCCTCCACTTT; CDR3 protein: CASTLREDLPLHF
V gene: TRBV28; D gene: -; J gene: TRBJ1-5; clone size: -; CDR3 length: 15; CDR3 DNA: TGTGCCAGCACCCAGGGGCTAGCTAAGAATCAGCCCCAGCATTTT; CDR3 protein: CASTQGLAKNQPQHF